What follows are 14 T cell receptor beta chains derived from one specimen sequenced in a study of blood T cells in healthy people across ages. Using a J-beta primer mix together with a sample-barcoded 5' primer, a second PCR was run for about 6 to 11 cycles. A single record per CDR3 protein comes from TCRdb applying MiXCR to the 5' RACE reads. The data show some 780,000 distinct CDR3 sequences, more than 50% seen once. Sequences were obtained from blood. All receptors derive from a man between 40 and 49 years old in good health.

The V call is TRBV6-1, the J call TRBJ2-4; D may be TRBD1 (6 bases). The CDR3 contains 14 residues. V was trimmed by 0 bases and J by 7 bases, leaving 10 bases between them. The V gene's germline CDR1 is MNHNS and CDR2 SASEGT. The CDR3 DNA sequence: TGTGCCAGCAGTGAAGCAGGAAGGGGGAACATTCAGTACTTC. This translates into CASSEAGRGNIQYF.

Points on this clonotype: A much larger clone lies one base from this, so it may be a read error. The V gene is TRBV27, the J gene TRBJ2-5; 7 bases are shared with TRBD2. The CDR3 is 15 residues long. J was trimmed by 5 bases and V by 6 bases; bases with no gene match: 12. Germline CDR1 MNHEY, CDR2 SMNVEV (reference sequence). Here the CDR3 reads CASSRWGGLEETQYF. CDR3 DNA: TGTGCCAGCAGCCGGTGGGGAGGGCTCGAGGAGACCCAGTACTTC.

The chain uses TRBV7-2 and TRBJ2-3, with D perhaps TRBD1 (5 bases). V was pared by 5 bases and J by 0 bases, with 12 bases between. Looked up from germline, CDR1 is SGHTA and CDR2 is FQGNSA. There are 15 residues in the CDR3. This CDR3 reads CASSQGPASTDTQYF. For the CDR3, the DNA is TGTGCCAGCAGCCAGGGCCCCGCCAGCACAGATACGCAGTATTTT.

The rearrangement joins TRBV11-2 to TRBJ2-3; 8 nucleotides agree with TRBD2. The germline gives CDR1 SGHAT, CDR2 FQNNGV. V trimming: 0 bases; J trimming: 1 base; junction bases outside the gene matches: 6. The CDR3 has 17 amino acids. In DNA, the CDR3 is TGTGCCAGCAGCTTAGATCGTGGCGGGGGGCGCACAGATACGCAGTATTTT. It translates to CASSLDRGGGRTDTQYF.

The chain joins TRBV6-2 or TRBV6-3 to TRBJ1-5, with a possible D match to TRBD1 (5 bases). The V end was cut by 6 bases, the J end by 3 bases, with 15 bases between. The CDR3 covers 15 residues. Germline V gives CDR1 MNHEY, CDR2 SVGEGT. The CDR3 region has the DNA TGTGCCAGCAGGGGCCCCGGACAAAACAATCAGCCCCAGCATTTT. Translating it yields CASRGPGQNNQPQHF.

The table lists this clonotype with a few counts. V and J are TRBV10-3 and TRBJ2-7, with 10 bases lining up with TRBD1. Trimming removed 0 bases from V and 3 bases from J; junction bases left unmatched: 5. This CDR3 is 16 amino acids long. Germline lookup yields CDR1 ENHRY and CDR2 SYGVKD. The CDR3 DNA reads TGTGCCATCAGTGAGTCGGATGGGGACAGGGGCTACGAGCAGTACTTC. Translated: CAISESDGDRGYEQYF.

The CDR3: CASSPDSGNTDTQYF. Written as DNA, the CDR3 is TGCGCCAGCAGCCCTGATAGCGGAAACACAGATACGCAGTATTTT. The rearrangement uses TRBV5-1 and TRBJ2-3; tentative D call: TRBD2 (6 bases). The CDR3 extends over 15 amino acids. Germline assignment: CDR1 SGHRS and CDR2 YFSETQ. Trimming stripped 4 bases from V and 2 bases from J, with 14 bases between.

This chain uses TRBV28 with TRBJ2-1; 7 nucleotides agree with TRBD2. This CDR3 contains 14 residues. V gave up 8 bases and J gave up 6 bases; unmatched junction bases: 10. Germline V lookup: CDR1 MDHEN, CDR2 SYDVKM. The CDR3, as DNA: TGTGCCAGCCTCGGGCCGGGGGAGGGCAATGAGCAGTTCTTC. Protein sequence: CASLGPGEGNEQFF.

V is TRBV28 and J is TRBJ2-7, with D tentatively TRBD2 (6 bases). V lost 4 bases, J lost 1 base, and 17 bases lay in between. Germline CDR1 reads MDHEN; CDR2 reads SYDVKM. CDR3 length: 16 amino acids. CDR3 sequence: CASSSYRPRGSYEQYF. The CDR3 DNA sequence: TGTGCCAGCAGTTCGTACAGGCCGCGGGGATCCTACGAGCAGTACTTC.

V gene TRBV6-1 combines with J gene TRBJ2-7; 9 nucleotides match TRBD2. The germline gives CDR1 MNHNS, CDR2 SASEGT. The CDR3 extends over 15 amino acids. Losses at the gene ends were 1 base for V and 5 bases for J; bases not matched to a gene: 6. The CDR3 here is CASSEEGTSLDEQYF. Here the CDR3 DNA reads TGTGCCAGCAGTGAAGAAGGGACTAGCCTCGACGAGCAGTACTTC.

The chain links TRBV27 to TRBJ2-5, with 7 bases that match TRBD1. V was clipped by 7 bases and J by 5 bases; unmatched bases: 7. Germline CDR1 reads MNHEY; CDR2 reads SMNVEV (reference sequence). The CDR3 runs 13 residues. The CDR3 DNA follows: TGTGCCAGCACCGCAGGACAGGACGAGACCCAGTACTTC. Its protein product is CASTAGQDETQYF.

The chain employs TRBV7-6 and TRBJ1-1; D is unclear. Germline V gene data show CDR1 as SGHVS and CDR2 as FNYEAQ. The V end lost 1 base, the J end lost 2 bases, and 14 bases lay between the germline ends. The CDR3 covers 16 residues. The chain's CDR3 is CASSLGTPSPNTEAFF. CDR3 DNA sequence: TGTGCCAGCAGCTTAGGGACGCCTTCTCCTAACACTGAAGCTTTCTTT. The full variable domain, rest sourced from reference TRBV7-6 and TRBJ1-1, is GAGVSQSPRYKVTKRGQDVALRCDPISGHVSLYWYRQALGQGPEFLTYFNYEAQQDKSGLPNDRFSAERPEGSISTLTIQRTEQRDSAMYRCASSLGTPSPNTEAFFGQGTRLTVV.

A few counts support this clonotype. The J gene is TRBJ1-5, the V gene TRBV10-3; TRBD1 agrees at 11 bases. Germline assignment: CDR1 ENHRY and CDR2 SYGVKD. The CDR3 has 14 amino acids. Unmatched junction bases numbered 7, after V lost 11 bases and J lost 4 bases. For the CDR3, the DNA is TGTGCCTCTACGGGACAGGGGGGAAATCAGCCCCAGCATTTT. It translates to CASTGQGGNQPQHF.

This clonotype appeared a few times. The V call is TRBV7-6, the J call TRBJ2-3, with 14 positions matching TRBD2. Trimming cost V 4 bases and J 4 bases; bases outside gene matches: 4. The CDR3 is 16 residues long. Germline V gene data show CDR1 as SGHVS and CDR2 as FNYEAQ. Here the CDR3 DNA reads TGTGCCAGCAGCTGGGGGACTAGCGGGAGTGCAGATACGCAGTATTTT. Protein product: CASSWGTSGSADTQYF.